These T cell receptor beta chains were read from a single sample in a study of beta chain features in type 1 diabetes. The repertoire was sequenced with immunoSEQ multiplex PCR; TCRdb's copy has only in-frame clones and lacks some. The top ten clones hold 2% to 3% of a sample with 130,000 or so clones, about 16% of them seen once. Sequenced: central memory CD4+ T cells from blood. The source of these receptors is a man younger than 40 with type 1 diabetes. Each CDR3 is given with its conserved first and last residue. D genes are given only for firm matches. Size values are once, few and many counts, or a class for expanded clones, and some rows have none.

>TRBD1|few|TRBJ2-1|TRBV27
CASSLGPGQLHNEQFF
TGTGCCAGCAGTTTAGGACCGGGACAGCTACACAATGAGCAGTTCTTC
>NA|few|TRBJ2-7|TRBV6-5
CASRGQNYEQYF
TGTGCCAGCAGAGGACAGAACTACGAGCAGTACTTC
>TRBD2|few|TRBJ2-5|TRBV5-4
CASSLPVAGLRETQYF
TGTGCCAGCAGCTTGCCGGTAGCGGGGCTTCGAGAGACCCAGTACTTC
>NA|NA|TRBJ2-1|TRBV7-2
CASRSDVSGTVYNEQFF
TGTGCCAGCAGATCCGATGTTAGCGGGACAGTCTACAATGAGCAGTTCTTC
>NA|few|TRBJ2-7|TRBV7-9
CASSLDAGNEQYF
TGTGCCAGCAGCTTAGATGCCGGGAACGAGCAGTACTTC
>TRBD1|few|TRBJ1-5|TRBV7-9
CASSRGQGAQPQHF
TGTGCCAGCAGCCGCGGACAGGGGGCTCAGCCCCAGCATTTT
>TRBD1|few|TRBJ1-5|TRBV7-9
CASSWGQNQPQHF
TGTGCCAGCAGCTGGGGACAGAATCAGCCCCAGCATTTT
>NA|NA|TRBJ1-1|TRBV2
CATAWGENTEAFF
TGTGCCACTGCTTGGGGGGAGAACACTGAAGCTTTCTTT
>NA|NA|TRBJ2-3|TRBV5-1
CASSFTGDTDTQYF
TGCGCCAGCAGCTTCACGGGGGACACAGATACGCAGTATTTT
>TRBD2|NA|TRBJ2-5|TRBV14
CASSQEFLAATQYF
TGTGCCAGCAGCCAAGAATTCCTAGCGGCGACCCAGTACTTC
>NA|NA|TRBJ2-1|TRBV18
CASSPPWGTLHNEQFF
TGTGCCAGCTCACCACCGTGGGGGACCCTCCACAATGAGCAGTTCTTC
>NA|NA|TRBJ2-2|TRBV29-1
CSVEDLASDTGELFF
TGCAGCGTTGAAGATCTAGCGTCCGACACCGGGGAGCTGTTTTTT
>NA|NA|TRBJ1-2|TRBV18
CASSPPSKDGYTF
TGTGCCAGCTCACCACCCTCTAAGGATGGCTACACCTTC
>TRBD1|NA|TRBJ2-5|TRBV6-5
CASSSLGTGSQETQYF
TGTGCCAGCAGTTCCCTTGGGACAGGGAGCCAAGAGACCCAGTACTTC
>TRBD2|NA|TRBJ2-3|TRBV5-1
CASSPTLGRGTDTQYF
TGCGCCAGCAGCCCTACTCTCGGGAGGGGCACAGATACGCAGTATTTT
>TRBD1|NA|TRBJ2-7|TRBV27
CASRQTGGGLRQYF
TGTGCCAGCAGGCAGACAGGGGGAGGCTTGAGGCAGTACTTC
>NA|few|TRBJ2-7|TRBV6-6
CASSYTRDTSSYEQYF
TGTGCCAGCAGTTATACCCGGGACACAAGCTCCTACGAGCAGTACTTC
>TRBD1|few|TRBJ1-2|TRBV18
CASSPTSGTVYGYTF
TGTGCCAGCTCACCGACTTCCGGGACAGTCTATGGCTACACCTTC
>NA|few|TRBJ2-5|TRBV13
CASSRRGQETQYF
TGTGCCAGCAGCCGACGGGGGCAAGAGACCCAGTACTTC
>TRBD2|few|TRBJ2-1|TRBV28
CASRPTSGGANEQFF
TGTGCCAGCAGGCCCACTAGCGGGGGGGCGAATGAGCAGTTCTTC
>NA|few|TRBJ2-4|TRBV7-2
CASSPPGSQGNIQYF
TGTGCCAGCAGCCCCCCTGGGTCACAGGGAAACATTCAGTACTTC
>NA|few|TRBJ1-1|TRBV18
CASSPETLGRAEAFF
TGTGCCAGCTCACCTGAAACGTTGGGTAGGGCTGAAGCTTTCTTT
>NA|many|TRBJ1-2|TRBV29-1
CSVEQNYGYTF
TGCAGCGTTGAACAGAACTATGGCTACACCTTC
>NA|few|TRBJ2-3|TRBV11-3
CASRQWGRGAGTDTQYF
TGTGCCAGCAGGCAGTGGGGGCGAGGTGCTGGTACAGATACGCAGTATTTT
>NA|many|TRBJ2-1|TRBV14
CASSQEAYRRFF
TGTGCCAGCAGCCAAGAAGCCTATCGACGGTTCTTC
>NA|few|TRBJ2-1|TRBV7-8
CASSLDNYNEQFF
TGTGCCAGCAGCCTGGACAACTACAATGAGCAGTTCTTC
>NA|few|TRBJ2-2|TRBV19
CASTSGNLPGELFF
NA
>NA|few|TRBJ2-5|TRBV11-2
CASSATLQETQYF
TGTGCCAGCAGCGCCACATTGCAGGAGACCCAGTACTTC
>NA|NA|TRBJ2-5|TRBV7-7
CASSLAPGAQETQYF
TGTGCTAGCAGCTTAGCCCCGGGGGCTCAAGAGACCCAGTACTTC
>NA|few|TRBJ2-3|TRBV6-6
CASSYSVSTDTQYF
TGTGCCAGCAGTTACTCGGTCAGCACAGATACGCAGTATTTT
>NA|NA|TRBJ2-3|TRBV29-1
CSVERGAGTDTQYF
TGCAGCGTTGAACGGGGGGCGGGCACAGATACGCAGTATTTT
>NA|few|TRBJ1-1|TRBV6-6
CATKNQANTEAFF
TGTGCCACGAAAAATCAGGCGAACACTGAAGCTTTCTTT
>TRBD1|NA|TRBJ2-5|TRBV5-4
CASSSKGAGETQYF
TGTGCCAGCAGCTCTAAGGGGGCGGGAGAGACCCAGTACTTC